A single sample is the source of the 10 T cell receptor beta chains below, sequenced in a study of cytomegalovirus exposure and HLA in healthy donors (dated 2017 in TCRdb). Library generation was performed with the immunoSEQ multiplex PCR assay. The multiplex PCR relied on a mix of 60 forward primers for TCR Vbeta segments and 13 reverse primers for TCR Jbeta segments. TCRdb obtained this table from immuneACCESS and retained in-frame rearrangements with V and J assigned. These tables miss some clones; where compared with another copy, unresolved V genes account for less than half of the shortfall, and the remainder is unexplained. This sample is represented by around 76,000 clones; 65% to 75% of them were singletons. Roughly 7.2% of the sample goes to the ten largest clones. The sequencing input was PBMCs. Receptor source: a man aged 35 to 55 in good health and CMV-seropositive.

The J gene is TRBJ1-1, the V gene TRBV7-9, with D hard to call. Per germline, CDR1 SEHNR and CDR2 FQNEAQ (reference sequence). Trimming pared 4 bases from V and 4 bases from J, leaving 10 bases between. The CDR3 length is 13 residues. The CDR3 here is CASSYPLGTEAFF. The CDR3 nucleotides are TGTGCCAGCAGCTACCCACTTGGCACTGAAGCTTTCTTT.

The chain links TRBV5-5 to TRBJ1-1; D is undetermined. V was clipped by 0 bases and J by 6 bases, with 12 bases between them. From germline, CDR1 is SGHKS and CDR2 YYEKEE (reference sequence). CDR3 size: 14 residues. The DNA of the CDR3 is TGTGCCAGCAGCTTGGCCCCGGGAGTCCCTGAAGCTTTCTTT. It yields the protein CASSLAPGVPEAFF.

The genes are TRBV2 and TRBJ1-2, with D perhaps matching TRBD1 (6 bases). CDR1 and CDR2 (germline): SNHLY, FYNNEI. The CDR3 loop spans 15 amino acids. The V end was cut by 5 bases, the J end by 6 bases, with 19 bases between. The CDR3, as DNA: TGTGCCAGCAGTCTAGATGGGGGCCAAGGGGATGGCTACACCTTC. Its protein is CASSLDGGQGDGYTF.

The chain uses TRBV2 and TRBJ1-2; 9 nucleotides line up with TRBD1. This CDR3 is 13 amino acids long. Germline CDR1 and CDR2: SNHLY and FYNNEI. V lost 6 bases to trimming and J lost 6 bases; unmatched junction nucleotides: 5. This CDR3 reads CASRGTGRNGYTF. In DNA, the CDR3 is TGTGCCAGCAGGGGGACAGGGCGGAATGGCTACACCTTC.

The CDR3 DNA reads TGCAGCGTTGAGGCCGGGGAAGCTGAAGCTTTCTTT. Translation gives CSVEAGEAEAFF. The genes are TRBV29-1 and TRBJ1-1; the D is unclear. V dropped 3 bases and J dropped 6 bases, with 11 bases sitting between them. The CDR3 sequence is 12 residues long. Per germline, CDR1 SQVTM and CDR2 ANQGSEA.

The chain joins TRBV5-4 to TRBJ1-1; 7 bases match TRBD1. V shed 2 bases and J 0 bases; nucleotides not matched to a gene: 1. This CDR3 is built from 14 residues. The germline gives CDR1 SGHNT, CDR2 YYREEE (reference sequence). Here the CDR3 reads CASSLDRVNTEAFF. CDR3 nucleotide sequence: TGTGCCAGCAGCTTAGACAGGGTGAACACTGAAGCTTTCTTT.

This sequence joins TRBV20-1 and TRBJ1-1; TRBD1 is a possible D gene (5 bases). The length of the CDR3 is 11 residues. Germline CDR1 and CDR2: DFQATT and SNEGSKA (reference sequence). The ends were cut back, 5 bases at V and 5 bases at J, with 9 bases in the middle. The chain's CDR3 is CSAGGETEAFF. CDR3 sequence (DNA): TGCAGTGCTGGAGGGGAGACTGAAGCTTTCTTT.

The rearrangement uses TRBV7-9 and TRBJ2-2; the D gene is possibly TRBD1 (5 bases). V shed 7 bases and J shed 1 base, with 7 bases lying between them. From germline, CDR1 is SEHNR and CDR2 FQNEAQ (reference sequence). The length of the CDR3 is 13 residues. The CDR3 coding sequence is TGTGCCAGCACCAGGGAGAACACCGGGGAGCTGTTTTTT. Translated: CASTRENTGELFF.

The V and J genes are TRBV6-6 and TRBJ1-4; D gene unclear. The V gene lost 6 bases and the J gene lost 3 bases, with 14 bases spanning the gap. This CDR3 is 15 amino acids long. Germline CDR1 reads MNHNY; CDR2 reads SVGAGI (reference sequence). Written as DNA, the CDR3 is TGTGCCAGCAGCCAAAACCGGGTTGCTAATGAAAAACTGTTTTTT. This codes for CASSQNRVANEKLFF.

The V gene is TRBV10-3, the J gene TRBJ2-5; TRBD2 matches 14 bases. The V and J ends lost 5 bases and 7 bases, in that order; junction bases with no gene match: 3. Germline lookup yields CDR1 ENHRY and CDR2 SYGVKD. This CDR3 comprises 14 residues. DNA of the CDR3: TGTGCCATCAGTAAGACTAGCGGGGGGGGGACCCAGTACTTC. Protein product: CAISKTSGGGTQYF.